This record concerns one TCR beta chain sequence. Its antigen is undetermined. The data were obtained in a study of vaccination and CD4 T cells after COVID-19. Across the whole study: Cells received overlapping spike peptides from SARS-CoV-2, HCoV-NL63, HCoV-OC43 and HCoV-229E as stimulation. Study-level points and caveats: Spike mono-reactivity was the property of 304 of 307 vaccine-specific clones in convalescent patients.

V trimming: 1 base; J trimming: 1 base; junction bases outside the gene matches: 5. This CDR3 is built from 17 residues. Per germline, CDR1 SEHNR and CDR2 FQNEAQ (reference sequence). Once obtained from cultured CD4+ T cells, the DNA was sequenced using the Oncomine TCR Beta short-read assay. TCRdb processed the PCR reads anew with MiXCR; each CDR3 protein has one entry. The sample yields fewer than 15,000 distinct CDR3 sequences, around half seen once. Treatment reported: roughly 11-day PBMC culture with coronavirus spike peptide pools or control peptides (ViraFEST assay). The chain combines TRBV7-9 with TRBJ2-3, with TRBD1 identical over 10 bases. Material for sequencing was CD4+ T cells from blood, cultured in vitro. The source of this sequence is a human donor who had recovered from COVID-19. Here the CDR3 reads CASSLGDRGPRTDTQYF. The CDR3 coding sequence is TGTGCCAGCAGCTTAGGGGACAGGGGTCCTCGCACAGATACGCAGTATTTT.